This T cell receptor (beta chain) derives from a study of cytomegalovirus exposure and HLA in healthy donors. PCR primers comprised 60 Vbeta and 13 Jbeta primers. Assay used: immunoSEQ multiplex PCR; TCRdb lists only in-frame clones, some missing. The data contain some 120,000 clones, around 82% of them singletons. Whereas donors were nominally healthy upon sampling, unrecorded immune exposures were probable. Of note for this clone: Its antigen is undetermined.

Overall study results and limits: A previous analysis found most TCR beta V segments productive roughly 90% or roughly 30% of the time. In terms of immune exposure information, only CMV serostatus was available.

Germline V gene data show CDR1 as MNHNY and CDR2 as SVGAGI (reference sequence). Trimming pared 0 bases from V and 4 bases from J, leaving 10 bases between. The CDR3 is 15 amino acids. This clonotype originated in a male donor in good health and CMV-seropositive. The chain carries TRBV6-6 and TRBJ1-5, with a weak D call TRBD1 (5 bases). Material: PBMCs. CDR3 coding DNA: TGTGCCAGCAGTTACTCCGGAGGGGATAATCAGCCCCAGCATTTT. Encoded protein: CASSYSGGDNQPQHF.